The present entry profiles one TCR beta chain with its context. Its specificity is not known. Germline assignment: CDR1 LGHNA and CDR2 YNFKEQ. CDR3 length equals 15 residues. Germline trimming cut 5 bases from V and 5 bases from J; bases unmatched to any gene: 12. The record originates from a study of T cell responses to AZD1222 COVID-19 vaccine. Turning to the study itself: Pooling was applied to second doses at about 4 or about 12 weeks. Points from the study as a whole: Close to half of all spike-specific TCRs reportedly target regions of the variants that are unmutated. Repertoire sampling happened only post peak T cell response. The donors showed a predominance of white British ancestry and of females, with possible underestimation of clonal diversity.

TCRdb's copy holds only in-frame clones and misses some; the assay was immunoSEQ multiplex PCR. The sample has 110,000 to 150,000 clones; approximately 90% are singletons. Sample: peripheral blood, taken on day 0 of AZD1222 vaccination. The rearrangement uses TRBV4-2 and TRBJ2-7; 7 nucleotides line up with TRBD1. The origin of this receptor is an adult in good health. CDR3: CASSRGGYGDDEQYF. The CDR3, as DNA: TGTGCCAGCAGCAGAGGGGGCTATGGAGACGACGAGCAGTACTTC.